The rows below give T cell receptor beta chains drawn from one sample of a study of T cell responses to AZD1222 COVID-19 vaccine. Generated by immunoSEQ multiplex PCR, the TCRdb table keeps only in-frame clones and is missing some. The sample shows 120,000 to 150,000 clones, about 91% of them seen only once. Sequenced here: peripheral blood, sampled on day 0 of AZD1222 vaccination. The source is an adult in good health. CDR3s include the opening cysteine and the closing phenylalanine or tryptophan. Each record gives: clone size, V gene, J gene, D gene, CDR3 length, CDR3 DNA, CDR3 protein. D genes are given only for firm matches. Where a row states a size, it is once, few, many or the class of an expanded clone; other rows omit it.

once,TRBV15,TRBJ2-7,.,15,TGTGCCACCAGCAGAGGGAAAAGACAGGAGAACGAGCAGTACTTC,CATSRGKRQENEQYF
.,TRBV6-6,TRBJ1-5,.,14,TGTGCCAGCAGTTACTCCGAGGGAAGGCAGCCCCAGCATTTT,CASSYSEGRQPQHF
.,TRBV9,TRBJ2-1,.,14,TGTGCCAGCAGCGCCAGGGAATCCTACAATGAGCAGTTCTTC,CASSARESYNEQFF
once,TRBV29-1,TRBJ2-1,.,14,TGCAGCGCCGCCGACAGGCTCCCTATGGATGAGCAGTTCTTC,CSAADRLPMDEQFF
.,TRBV28,TRBJ1-3,.,16,TGTGCCAGCAGTCCCCTGGGATTTTCCTCTGGAAACACCATATATTTT,CASSPLGFSSGNTIYF
.,TRBV11-3,TRBJ2-1,.,15,TGTGCCAGCAGCCAGAGCGGAGGGGCCTACAATGAGCAGTTCTTC,CASSQSGGAYNEQFF
.,TRBV4-3,TRBJ1-1,.,17,TGCGCCAGCAGCCAAGATACGACAGTTACAATGAACACTGAAGCTTTCTTT,CASSQDTTVTMNTEAFF
.,TRBV12-3/TRBV12-4,TRBJ1-1,TRBD1,13,TGTGCCAGCAGCCCAGGGGGTCACACTGAAGCTTTCTTT,CASSPGGHTEAFF
.,TRBV30,TRBJ1-1,.,13,TGTGCCTGGAGGGGCGACGGGAACACTGAAGCTTTCTTT,CAWRGDGNTEAFF
.,TRBV7-2,TRBJ1-5,TRBD1,15,TGTGCCAGCAGCTTAGAAGGACAGGGCTTTCAGCCCCAGCATTTT,CASSLEGQGFQPQHF
.,TRBV28,TRBJ2-7,.,13,TGTGCCAGCGGAGCACTAGCCCCCTACGAGCAGTACTTC,CASGALAPYEQYF
.,TRBV6-5,TRBJ2-7,.,14,TGTGCCAGCAGGCAGGGGTTCTTCGCCTACGAGCAGTACTTC,CASRQGFFAYEQYF
.,TRBV28,TRBJ2-1,TRBD1,17,TGTGCCAGCAGCTTTACACCGGGACAGGGGGCGCGGAATGAGCAGTTCTTC,CASSFTPGQGARNEQFF
.,TRBV11-1,TRBJ1-5,TRBD1,16,TGTGCCAGCAGCCAACCGCCGGGACAGGGTGTTCAGCCCCAGCATTTT,CASSQPPGQGVQPQHF
.,TRBV5-1,TRBJ2-2,TRBD2,16,TGCGCCAGCAGCCCAAACACCCTAGCGGGCACCGGGGAGCTGTTTTTT,CASSPNTLAGTGELFF
.,TRBV5-6,TRBJ2-7,.,15,TGTGCCAGCAGCTTGATCCCCGACAGGTCCTACGAGCAGTACTTC,CASSLIPDRSYEQYF
.,TRBV21-1,TRBJ1-3,.,16,TGTGCCAGCAGTAGGGACTTTTCGAGCTCTGGAAACACCATATATTTT,CASSRDFSSSGNTIYF
few,TRBV27,TRBJ2-1,TRBD2,14,TGTGCCAGCAGCCCCCGTCGGCGGGAGTATGAGCAGTTCTTC,CASSPRRREYEQFF
.,TRBV5-4,TRBJ1-4,TRBD1,15,TGTGCCAGCAGCTTTAGGGGACAGGGAAATGAAAAACTGTTTTTT,CASSFRGQGNEKLFF
.,TRBV4-3,TRBJ1-3,.,16,TGCGCCAGCAGCCAAGAGGCGGGGGGCAGTGGAAACACCATATATTTT,CASSQEAGGSGNTIYF
.,TRBV6-4,TRBJ1-2,.,13,TGTGCCAGCAGTGACTCCGGGATATATGGCTACACCTTC,CASSDSGIYGYTF
.,TRBV5-1,TRBJ2-5,.,14,TGCGCCAGCAGCTTGATAGGCAGTGGGGAGACCCAGTACTTC,CASSLIGSGETQYF
.,TRBV11-2,TRBJ1-1,TRBD1,17,TGTGCCAGCAGCAGGACCCAGGGGGCGAATAGGAACACTGAAGCTTTCTTT,CASSRTQGANRNTEAFF
.,TRBV28,TRBJ2-7,TRBD1,13,TGTGCCAGCAGTTTACTGACAGGGAACGAGCAGTACTTC,CASSLLTGNEQYF
few,TRBV12-5,TRBJ2-7,.,13,TGTGCTAGTGGTTTGGGACGGGCCTACGAGCAGTACTTC,CASGLGRAYEQYF
.,TRBV3-1/TRBV3-2,TRBJ1-5,.,15,TGTGCCAGCAGCCAAGATGGAGCGGTAAATCAGCCCCAGCATTTT,CASSQDGAVNQPQHF
.,TRBV4-3,TRBJ2-4,TRBD2,17,TGCGCCAGCAGCCAAGATGTCACTAGCGGGAGGTTTTACATTCAGTACTTC,CASSQDVTSGRFYIQYF
.,TRBV4-3,TRBJ2-5,.,15,TGCGCCAGCAGCCAAGATTCGGTCGGGGAGGAGACCCAGTACTTC,CASSQDSVGEETQYF
.,TRBV18,TRBJ1-5,.,14,TGTGCCAGCTCAGGAGGTAATAGCAATCAGCCCCAGCATTTT,CASSGGNSNQPQHF
.,TRBV11-2,TRBJ2-2,.,13,TGTGCCAGCAGCTTAAAGCGGACCGGGGAGCTGTTTTTT,CASSLKRTGELFF
.,TRBV5-5,TRBJ2-7,.,14,TGTGCCAGCAGCTTGCCTGAGAGCTCCTACGAGCAGTACTTC,CASSLPESSYEQYF
.,TRBV30,TRBJ1-3,.,14,TGTGCCTGGACTTTATTCAGCTCTGGAAACACCATATATTTT,CAWTLFSSGNTIYF
.,TRBV6-2/TRBV6-3,TRBJ2-3,TRBD2,15,TGTGCCAGCAGTCCCGGACTAGGGAGCACAGATACGCAGTATTTT,CASSPGLGSTDTQYF
few,TRBV14,TRBJ1-2,TRBD1,14,TGTGCCAGCAGCCAGGGACAGGGATGGTATGGCTACACCTTC,CASSQGQGWYGYTF